Listed below are T cell receptor beta chains from one sample, sequenced in a study of blood T cells in healthy people across ages. From the 5' RACE reads, TCRdb called clonotypes with MiXCR, one entry per CDR3 protein. The sample has over 950,000 distinct CDR3 sequences; 35% to 40% are singletons. Sequenced: blood. The receptor set was obtained from a man aged 18 to 29 in good health. The CDR3 runs from the conserved cysteine through the conserved F or W. Each record gives: CDR3 length, clone size, D gene, V gene, J gene, CDR3 protein. The D gene is left open where the match is weak. The size of a clone is reported for some rows only, either as once, few or many, or as a class for expanded clones.

cdr3_length: 13; clone_size: NA; d_call: NA; v_call: TRBV6-2/TRBV6-3; j_call: TRBJ1-5; cdr3_aa: CASSSGFGQPQHF
cdr3_length: 16; clone_size: NA; d_call: TRBD2; v_call: TRBV5-4; j_call: TRBJ2-3; cdr3_aa: CASSSKAGATTDTQYF
cdr3_length: 16; clone_size: NA; d_call: TRBD1; v_call: TRBV10-3; j_call: TRBJ2-4; cdr3_aa: CAISADRGVAKNIQYF
cdr3_length: 15; clone_size: many; d_call: NA; v_call: TRBV5-1; j_call: TRBJ2-1; cdr3_aa: CASSLSSGYYNEQFF
cdr3_length: 17; clone_size: NA; d_call: TRBD1; v_call: TRBV7-9; j_call: TRBJ1-2; cdr3_aa: CASSSTQTGNANYGYTF
cdr3_length: 15; clone_size: NA; d_call: NA; v_call: TRBV20-1; j_call: TRBJ1-5; cdr3_aa: CSARDNPTSNQPQHF
cdr3_length: 15; clone_size: few; d_call: NA; v_call: TRBV27; j_call: TRBJ2-7; cdr3_aa: CASTPGGITSYEQYF
cdr3_length: 15; clone_size: NA; d_call: NA; v_call: TRBV4-1; j_call: TRBJ1-5; cdr3_aa: CASSPRMVSNQPQHF
cdr3_length: 15; clone_size: NA; d_call: NA; v_call: TRBV5-5; j_call: TRBJ1-2; cdr3_aa: CASSLRATENYGYTF
cdr3_length: 13; clone_size: NA; d_call: NA; v_call: TRBV5-1; j_call: TRBJ2-7; cdr3_aa: CACGPADAGEQYF
cdr3_length: 16; clone_size: many; d_call: NA; v_call: TRBV4-2; j_call: TRBJ2-1; cdr3_aa: CASSQEPRQYRNEQFF
cdr3_length: 14; clone_size: few; d_call: NA; v_call: TRBV30; j_call: TRBJ2-1; cdr3_aa: CAWSLRVSYNEQFF
cdr3_length: 15; clone_size: many; d_call: NA; v_call: TRBV7-3; j_call: TRBJ2-1; cdr3_aa: CASSRDTSSYNEQFF
cdr3_length: 13; clone_size: NA; d_call: NA; v_call: TRBV7-8; j_call: TRBJ2-1; cdr3_aa: CASSLDMDNEQFF
cdr3_length: 15; clone_size: NA; d_call: TRBD1; v_call: TRBV20-1; j_call: TRBJ2-3; cdr3_aa: CSARRTGGDSDTQYF
cdr3_length: 15; clone_size: NA; d_call: NA; v_call: TRBV14; j_call: TRBJ1-2; cdr3_aa: CASSPGTYAGYGYTF
cdr3_length: 13; clone_size: NA; d_call: NA; v_call: TRBV12-5; j_call: TRBJ1-2; cdr3_aa: CASGLAENYGYTF
cdr3_length: 17; clone_size: few; d_call: NA; v_call: TRBV13; j_call: TRBJ1-1; cdr3_aa: CASTPGGDISSGAEAFF
cdr3_length: 14; clone_size: NA; d_call: NA; v_call: TRBV12-3/TRBV12-4; j_call: NA; cdr3_aa: CASSHKDKQETQYF
cdr3_length: 13; clone_size: many; d_call: TRBD1; v_call: TRBV10-3; j_call: TRBJ1-2; cdr3_aa: CAIGEGQGNGYTF
cdr3_length: 13; clone_size: many; d_call: NA; v_call: TRBV5-1; j_call: TRBJ1-1; cdr3_aa: CASSGGENTEAFF
cdr3_length: 14; clone_size: few; d_call: NA; v_call: TRBV29-1; j_call: TRBJ2-3; cdr3_aa: CSVEAVRDTDTQYF
cdr3_length: 16; clone_size: few; d_call: NA; v_call: TRBV25-1; j_call: TRBJ1-6; cdr3_aa: CASSSRLGVEDSPLHF
cdr3_length: 16; clone_size: few; d_call: NA; v_call: TRBV5-1; j_call: TRBJ1-4; cdr3_aa: CASSSQGRTIAEKLFF
cdr3_length: 17; clone_size: NA; d_call: NA; v_call: TRBV6-2/TRBV6-3; j_call: TRBJ2-1; cdr3_aa: CASSPRSLRGSYNEQFF
cdr3_length: 14; clone_size: few; d_call: NA; v_call: TRBV30; j_call: TRBJ1-2; cdr3_aa: CAWSLAGLNYGYTF
cdr3_length: 20; clone_size: few; d_call: NA; v_call: TRBV7-6; j_call: TRBJ2-7; cdr3_aa: CASSSSGRQGSRMDSYEQYF
cdr3_length: 15; clone_size: NA; d_call: TRBD2; v_call: TRBV28; j_call: TRBJ2-3; cdr3_aa: CASSFERGTTDTQYF
cdr3_length: 16; clone_size: few; d_call: TRBD1; v_call: TRBV4-3; j_call: TRBJ1-5; cdr3_aa: CASSQEAARGNQPQHF
cdr3_length: 15; clone_size: NA; d_call: NA; v_call: TRBV12-3/TRBV12-4; j_call: TRBJ2-3; cdr3_aa: CASSLADPGTDTQYF
cdr3_length: 13; clone_size: few; d_call: TRBD2; v_call: TRBV20-1; j_call: TRBJ2-7; cdr3_aa: CSDPRGSSYEQYF
cdr3_length: 13; clone_size: NA; d_call: NA; v_call: TRBV7-2; j_call: TRBJ1-1; cdr3_aa: CASSSTVGFEAFF
cdr3_length: 20; clone_size: NA; d_call: NA; v_call: TRBV21-1; j_call: TRBJ1-5; cdr3_aa: CASSAQRGIPGTGANQPQHF
cdr3_length: 15; clone_size: NA; d_call: NA; v_call: TRBV12-3/TRBV12-4; j_call: TRBJ2-7; cdr3_aa: CASSFSFRAPYEQYF
cdr3_length: 17; clone_size: NA; d_call: NA; v_call: TRBV3-1; j_call: TRBJ2-7; cdr3_aa: CASSQDYPIDGAYEQYF
cdr3_length: 14; clone_size: NA; d_call: NA; v_call: TRBV12-3/TRBV12-4; j_call: NA; cdr3_aa: CAGSLGGSGYEQYF
cdr3_length: 15; clone_size: NA; d_call: NA; v_call: TRBV6-5; j_call: TRBJ1-4; cdr3_aa: CASSYSEGDWEKLFF
cdr3_length: 15; clone_size: NA; d_call: TRBD2; v_call: TRBV20-1; j_call: TRBJ2-1; cdr3_aa: CSAREGSGGSGEQFF
cdr3_length: 16; clone_size: NA; d_call: NA; v_call: TRBV5-6; j_call: TRBJ1-2; cdr3_aa: CASSLPEKQKYYGYTF
cdr3_length: 17; clone_size: NA; d_call: NA; v_call: TRBV20-1; j_call: TRBJ2-3; cdr3_aa: CSAPTYIRGGGTDTQYF
cdr3_length: 14; clone_size: NA; d_call: TRBD1; v_call: TRBV7-6; j_call: TRBJ2-4; cdr3_aa: CASSPGTGGNIQYF
cdr3_length: 13; clone_size: NA; d_call: NA; v_call: TRBV20-1; j_call: TRBJ2-2; cdr3_aa: CSAPLGYTGELFF
cdr3_length: 15; clone_size: NA; d_call: NA; v_call: TRBV3-1; j_call: TRBJ1-1; cdr3_aa: CASSQTGTPNTEAFF
cdr3_length: 16; clone_size: NA; d_call: TRBD2; v_call: TRBV6-2/TRBV6-3; j_call: TRBJ2-1; cdr3_aa: CASSPLGTSSHNEQFF
cdr3_length: 15; clone_size: few; d_call: TRBD1; v_call: TRBV20-1; j_call: TRBJ1-1; cdr3_aa: CSARPYRGGNTEAFF
cdr3_length: 17; clone_size: few; d_call: NA; v_call: TRBV7-8; j_call: TRBJ2-3; cdr3_aa: CASSLVGGSLSTDTQYF
cdr3_length: 15; clone_size: once; d_call: NA; v_call: TRBV20-1; j_call: TRBJ2-3; cdr3_aa: CSAIHDRGSTDTQYF
cdr3_length: 12; clone_size: NA; d_call: NA; v_call: TRBV6-5; j_call: TRBJ1-5; cdr3_aa: CASKAPGQPQHF
cdr3_length: 13; clone_size: few; d_call: NA; v_call: TRBV3-1; j_call: TRBJ2-1; cdr3_aa: CASSQVPVGPQFF
cdr3_length: 16; clone_size: NA; d_call: NA; v_call: TRBV7-2; j_call: TRBJ2-2; cdr3_aa: CASSLVATAYTGELFF
cdr3_length: 15; clone_size: NA; d_call: NA; v_call: TRBV5-6; j_call: TRBJ2-5; cdr3_aa: CASGTTGQRQETQYF
cdr3_length: 13; clone_size: few; d_call: NA; v_call: TRBV10-3; j_call: TRBJ2-3; cdr3_aa: CAITVESTDTQYF